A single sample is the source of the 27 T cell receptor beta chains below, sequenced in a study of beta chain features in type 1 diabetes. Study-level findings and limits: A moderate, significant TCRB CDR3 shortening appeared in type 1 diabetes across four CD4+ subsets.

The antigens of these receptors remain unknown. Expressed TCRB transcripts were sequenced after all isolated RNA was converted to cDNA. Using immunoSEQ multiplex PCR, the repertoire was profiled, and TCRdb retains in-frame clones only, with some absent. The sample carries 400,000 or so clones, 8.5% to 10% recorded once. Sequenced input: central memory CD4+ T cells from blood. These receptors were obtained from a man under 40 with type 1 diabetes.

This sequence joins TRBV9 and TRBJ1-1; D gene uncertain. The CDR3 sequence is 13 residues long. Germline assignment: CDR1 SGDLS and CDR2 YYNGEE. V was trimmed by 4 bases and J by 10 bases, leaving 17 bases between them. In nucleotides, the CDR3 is TGTGCCAGCAGCCCTCATAATTCTTTTGGAGCTTTCTTT. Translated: CASSPHNSFGAFF. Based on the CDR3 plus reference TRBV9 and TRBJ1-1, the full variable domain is DSGVTQTPKHLITATGQRVTLRCSPRSGDLSVYWYQQSLDQGLQFLIQYYNGEERAKGNILERFSAQQFPDLHSELNLSSLELGDSALYFCASSPHNSFGAFFGQGTRLTVV.

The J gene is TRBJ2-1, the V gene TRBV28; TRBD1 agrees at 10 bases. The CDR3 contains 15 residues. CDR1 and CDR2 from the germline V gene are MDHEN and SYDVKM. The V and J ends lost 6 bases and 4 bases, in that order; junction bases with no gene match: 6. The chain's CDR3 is CASRLGQGPYNEQFF. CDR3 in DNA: TGTGCCAGCAGGTTGGGACAGGGGCCTTACAATGAGCAGTTCTTC.

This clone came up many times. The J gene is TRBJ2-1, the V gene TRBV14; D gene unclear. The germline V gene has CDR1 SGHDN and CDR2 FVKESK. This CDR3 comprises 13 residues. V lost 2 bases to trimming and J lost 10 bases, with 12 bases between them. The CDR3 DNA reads TGTGCCAGCAGCCAACGTCTAGTTTCGGAGCAGTTCTTC. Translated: CASSQRLVSEQFF.

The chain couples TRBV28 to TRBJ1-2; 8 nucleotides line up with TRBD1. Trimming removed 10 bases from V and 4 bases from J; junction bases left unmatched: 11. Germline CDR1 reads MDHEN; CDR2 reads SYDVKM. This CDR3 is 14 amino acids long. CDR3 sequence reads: CATTQGAWGYGYTF. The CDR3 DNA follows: TGTGCCACAACTCAGGGGGCTTGGGGCTATGGCTACACCTTC.

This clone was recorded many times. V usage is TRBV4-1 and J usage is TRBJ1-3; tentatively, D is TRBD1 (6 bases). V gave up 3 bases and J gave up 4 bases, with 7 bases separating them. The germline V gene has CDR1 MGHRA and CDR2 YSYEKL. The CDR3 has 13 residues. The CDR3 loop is CASSQGAGNTIYF. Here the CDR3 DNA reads TGCGCCAGCAGCCAGGGGGCCGGAAACACCATATATTTT.

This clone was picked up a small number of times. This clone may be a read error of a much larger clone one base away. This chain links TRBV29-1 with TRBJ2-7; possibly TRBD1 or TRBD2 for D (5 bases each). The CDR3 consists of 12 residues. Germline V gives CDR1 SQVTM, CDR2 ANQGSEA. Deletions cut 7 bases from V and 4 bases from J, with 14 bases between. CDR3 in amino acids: CSGGTTLYEQYF. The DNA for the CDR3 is TGCAGCGGGGGGACGACTCTATACGAGCAGTACTTC.

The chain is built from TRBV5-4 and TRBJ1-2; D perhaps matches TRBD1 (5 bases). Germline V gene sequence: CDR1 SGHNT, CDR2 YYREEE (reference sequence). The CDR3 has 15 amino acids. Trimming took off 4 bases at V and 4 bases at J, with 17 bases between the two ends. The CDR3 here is CASSREGSLGYGYTF. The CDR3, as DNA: TGTGCCAGCAGCCGGGAGGGGTCCTTAGGCTATGGCTACACCTTC.

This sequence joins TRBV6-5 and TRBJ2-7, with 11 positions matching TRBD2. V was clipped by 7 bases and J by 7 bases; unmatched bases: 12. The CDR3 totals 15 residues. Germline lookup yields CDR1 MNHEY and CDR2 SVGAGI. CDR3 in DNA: TGTGCCAGCATCTCGGGTAGCGGGAGGGCTGGGGAGCAGTACTTC. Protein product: CASISGSGRAGEQYF.

The CDR3 coding sequence is TGTGCCAGCAGCGCAATACTAGCGGGAGGGCAGGAGACCCAGTACTTC. This sequence encodes CASSAILAGGQETQYF. This chain connects TRBV7-2 to TRBJ2-5, with 13 nucleotides matching TRBD2. Germline V lookup: CDR1 SGHTA, CDR2 FQGNSA. The CDR3 has 16 residues. V lost 5 bases and J lost 5; bases outside the gene matches: 8.

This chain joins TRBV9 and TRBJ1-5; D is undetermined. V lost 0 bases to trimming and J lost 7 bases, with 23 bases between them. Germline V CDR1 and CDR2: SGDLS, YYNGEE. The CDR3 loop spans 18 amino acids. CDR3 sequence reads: CASSVATRCGRTKQPQHF. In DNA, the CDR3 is TGTGCCAGCAGCGTAGCTACGAGGTGCGGGCGAACGAAACAGCCCCAGCATTTT. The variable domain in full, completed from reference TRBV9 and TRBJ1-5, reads DSGVTQTPKHLITATGQRVTLRCSPRSGDLSVYWYQQSLDQGLQFLIQYYNGEERAKGNILERFSAQQFPDLHSELNLSSLELGDSALYFCASSVATRCGRTKQPQHFGDGTRLSIL.

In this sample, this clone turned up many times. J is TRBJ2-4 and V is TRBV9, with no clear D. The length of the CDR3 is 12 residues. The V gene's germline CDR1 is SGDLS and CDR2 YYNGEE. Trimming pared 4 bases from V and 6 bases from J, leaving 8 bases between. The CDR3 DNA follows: TGTGCCAGCAGCCGCCTTGGAAACATTCAGTACTTC. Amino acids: CASSRLGNIQYF.

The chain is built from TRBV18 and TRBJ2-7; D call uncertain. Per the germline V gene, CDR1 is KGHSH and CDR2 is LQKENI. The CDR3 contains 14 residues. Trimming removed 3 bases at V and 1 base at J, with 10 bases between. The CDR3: CASSPTQTSYEQYF. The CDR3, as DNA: TGTGCCAGCTCACCGACCCAGACTTCCTACGAGCAGTACTTC.

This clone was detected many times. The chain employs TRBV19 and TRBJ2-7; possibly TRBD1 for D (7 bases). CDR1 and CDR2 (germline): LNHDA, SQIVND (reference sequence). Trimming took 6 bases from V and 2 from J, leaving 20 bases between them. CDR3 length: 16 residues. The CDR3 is CASSPAGGGKAYEQYF. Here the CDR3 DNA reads TGTGCCAGTAGCCCTGCCGGAGGGGGCAAGGCCTACGAGCAGTACTTC.

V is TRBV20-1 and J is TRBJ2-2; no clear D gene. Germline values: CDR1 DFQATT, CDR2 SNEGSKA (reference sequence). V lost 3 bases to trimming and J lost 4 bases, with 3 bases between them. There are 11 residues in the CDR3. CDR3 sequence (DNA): TGCAGTGCTAGCGGCACCGGGGAGCTGTTTTTT. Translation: CSASGTGELFF.

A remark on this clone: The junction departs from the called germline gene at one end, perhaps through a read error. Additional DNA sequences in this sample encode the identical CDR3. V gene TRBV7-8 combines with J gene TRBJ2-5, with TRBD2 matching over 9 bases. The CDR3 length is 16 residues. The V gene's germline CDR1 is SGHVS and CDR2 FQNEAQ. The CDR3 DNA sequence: TGCGCCAGCAGCTTCCGATTTAGACTAGCGGAAGAGACCCAGTACTTC. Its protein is CASSFRFRLAEETQYF.

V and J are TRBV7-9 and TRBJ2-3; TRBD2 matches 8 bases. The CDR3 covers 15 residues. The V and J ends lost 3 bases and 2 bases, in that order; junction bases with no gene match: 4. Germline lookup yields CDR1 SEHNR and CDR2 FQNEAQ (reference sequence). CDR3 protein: CASSFGGDSTDTQYF. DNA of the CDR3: TGTGCCAGCAGCTTCGGGGGGGACTCCACAGATACGCAGTATTTT.

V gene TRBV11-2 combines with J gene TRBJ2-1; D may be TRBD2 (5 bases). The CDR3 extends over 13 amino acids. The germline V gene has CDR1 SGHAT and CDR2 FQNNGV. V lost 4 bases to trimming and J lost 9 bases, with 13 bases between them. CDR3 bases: TGTGCCAGCAGCTACGTTCGGGATCCTGAGCAGTTCTTC. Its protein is CASSYVRDPEQFF.

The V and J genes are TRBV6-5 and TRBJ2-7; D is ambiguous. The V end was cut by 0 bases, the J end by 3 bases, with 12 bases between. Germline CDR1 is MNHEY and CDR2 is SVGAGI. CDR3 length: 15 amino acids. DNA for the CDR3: TGTGCCAGCAGTTACTCACGGGCCTCCAACTACGAGCAGTACTTC. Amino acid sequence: CASSYSRASNYEQYF.

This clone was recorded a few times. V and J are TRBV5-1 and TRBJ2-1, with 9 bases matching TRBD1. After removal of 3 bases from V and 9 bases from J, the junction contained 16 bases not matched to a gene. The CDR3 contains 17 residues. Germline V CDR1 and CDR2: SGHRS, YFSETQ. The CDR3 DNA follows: TGCGCCAGCAGCTCAACGTTCAGGACAGGGGAAAGCGGTGAGCAGTTCTTC. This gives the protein CASSSTFRTGESGEQFF.

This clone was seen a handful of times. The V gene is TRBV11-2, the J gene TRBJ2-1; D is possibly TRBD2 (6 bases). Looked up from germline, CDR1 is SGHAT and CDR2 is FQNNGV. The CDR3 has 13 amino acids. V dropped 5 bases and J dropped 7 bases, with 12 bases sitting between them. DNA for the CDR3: TGTGCCAGCAGCCCCACTCGGGGGAATGAGCAGTTCTTC. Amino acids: CASSPTRGNEQFF. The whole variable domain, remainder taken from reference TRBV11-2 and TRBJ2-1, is EAGVAQSPRYKIIEKRQSVAFWCNPISGHATLYWYQQILGQGPKLLIQFQNNGVVDDSQLPKDRFSAERLKGVDSTLKIQPAKLEDSAVYLCASSPTRGNEQFFGPGTRLTVL.

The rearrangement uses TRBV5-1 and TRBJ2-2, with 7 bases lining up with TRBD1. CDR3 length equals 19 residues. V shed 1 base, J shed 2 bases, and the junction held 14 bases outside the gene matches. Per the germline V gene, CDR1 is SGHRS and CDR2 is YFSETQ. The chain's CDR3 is CASSLTPYSGTVNTGELFF. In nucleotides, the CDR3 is TGCGCCAGCAGCTTGACCCCGTACTCCGGGACAGTAAACACCGGGGAGCTGTTTTTT. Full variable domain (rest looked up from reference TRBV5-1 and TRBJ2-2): KAGVTQTPRYLIKTRGQQVTLSCSPISGHRSVSWYQQTPGQGLQFLFEYFSETQRNKGNFPGRFSGRQFSNSRSEMNVSTLELGDSALYLCASSLTPYSGTVNTGELFFGEGSRLTVL.

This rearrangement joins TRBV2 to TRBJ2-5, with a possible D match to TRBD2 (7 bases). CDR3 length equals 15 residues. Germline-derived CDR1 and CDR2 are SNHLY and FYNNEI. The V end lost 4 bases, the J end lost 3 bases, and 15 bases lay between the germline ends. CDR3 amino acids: CASSAMGGPEETQYF. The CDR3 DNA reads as TGTGCCAGCAGTGCCATGGGGGGGCCGGAAGAGACCCAGTACTTC.

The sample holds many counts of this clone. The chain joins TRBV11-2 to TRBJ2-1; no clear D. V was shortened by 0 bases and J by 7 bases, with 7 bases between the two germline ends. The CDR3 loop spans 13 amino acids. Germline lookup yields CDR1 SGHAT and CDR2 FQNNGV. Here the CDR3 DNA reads TGTGCCAGCAGCTTAGATTTAGCAAATGAGCAGTTCTTC. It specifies CASSLDLANEQFF.

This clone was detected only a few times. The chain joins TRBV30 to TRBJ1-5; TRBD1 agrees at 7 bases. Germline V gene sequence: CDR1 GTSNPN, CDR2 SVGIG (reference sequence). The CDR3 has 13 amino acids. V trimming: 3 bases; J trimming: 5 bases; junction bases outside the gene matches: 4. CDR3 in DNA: TGTGCCTGGAGCCGGGACAGTGATCAGCCCCAGCATTTT. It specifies CAWSRDSDQPQHF.

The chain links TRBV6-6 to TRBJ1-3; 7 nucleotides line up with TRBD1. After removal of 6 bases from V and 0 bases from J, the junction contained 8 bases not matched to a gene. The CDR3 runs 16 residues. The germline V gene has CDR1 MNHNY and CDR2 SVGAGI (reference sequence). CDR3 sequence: CASRWDSHFSGNTIYF. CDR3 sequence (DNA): TGTGCCAGCAGGTGGGACAGCCACTTCTCTGGAAACACCATATATTTT.

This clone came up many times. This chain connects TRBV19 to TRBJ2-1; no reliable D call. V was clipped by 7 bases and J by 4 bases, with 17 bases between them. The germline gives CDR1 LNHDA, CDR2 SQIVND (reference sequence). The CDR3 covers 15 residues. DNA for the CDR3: TGTGCCAGTAAGGAGACTGCCACCAGATACAATGAGCAGTTCTTC. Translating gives CASKETATRYNEQFF.

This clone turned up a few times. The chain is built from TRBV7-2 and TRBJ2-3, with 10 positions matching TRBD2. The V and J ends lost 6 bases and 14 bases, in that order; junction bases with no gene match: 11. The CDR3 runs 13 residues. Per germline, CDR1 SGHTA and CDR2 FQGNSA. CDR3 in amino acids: CASRQASGRAGYF. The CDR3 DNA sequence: TGTGCCAGCAGACAAGCGAGCGGGAGGGCCGGGTATTTT.